This TCR beta chain was captured in a study of radiotherapy plus CTLA-4 blockade in lung cancer. Study-level information: Objective responses were observed in 15% to 20% of patients, and disease control was achieved by approximately 34%.

The data were produced by immunoSEQ multiplex PCR, yet TCRdb's version contains in-frame clones alone and is incomplete. The sample shows fewer than 65,000 clones, roughly 80% of them seen only once. This CDR3 has 15 residues. CDR1 and CDR2 from the germline V gene are SGHRS and YFSETQ. The junction had 6 bases not matched to a gene; V was cut back by 0 bases and J by 6 bases. This clone was counted between two and nine times. V is TRBV5-1 and J is TRBJ1-5, with TRBD1 matching over 7 bases. The sequencing used peripheral blood, collected from a patient treated with radiotherapy plus ipilimumab. The receptor comes from a human donor with non-small cell lung cancer who had a complete response to radiotherapy plus ipilimumab. CDR3 nucleotide sequence: TGCGCCAGCAGCTTGGACGGGACAGTTAGTCAGCCCCAGCATTTT. As protein: CASSLDGTVSQPQHF.